This is a list of T cell receptor beta chains from one sample in a study of blood T cell repertoires in COVID-19. Assay used: immunoSEQ multiplex PCR; TCRdb lists only in-frame clones, some missing. Of roughly 43,000 clones detected, approximately 86% appear once; the ten largest clones hold about 4%. The specimen sequenced was peripheral blood. These receptors were collected from a woman in her 70s with acute or convalescent COVID-19. Each CDR3 is given with its conserved first and last residue. The D gene is left open where the match is weak. Only some rows state a clone size, as once, few, many or a class for expanded clones.

TRBJ2-3,TRBD2,15,few,TRBV15,TGTGCCACCAGCAGAGAGCTAGCGGGAGAGTATACGCAGTATTTT,CATSRELAGEYTQYF
TRBJ1-2,.,14,few,TRBV19,TGTGCCAGTAGTATAGTGGAGCCCCGCTATGGCTACACCTTC,CASSIVEPRYGYTF
TRBJ2-3,.,15,.,TRBV5-1,TGCGCCAGTTCTACCGGGTCTAGCGACGTAGATACGCAGTATTTT,CASSTGSSDVDTQYF
TRBJ1-1,.,13,.,TRBV30,TGTGCCTGGAGTGTAAGAGGAGACACTGAAGCTTTCTTT,CAWSVRGDTEAFF
TRBJ2-1,.,14,.,TRBV10-1,TGCGCCAGCAGTAGCGGAGGAACCTACAATGAGCAGTTCTTC,CASSSGGTYNEQFF
TRBJ2-1,.,16,few,TRBV19,TGTGCCAGTAGCCAAAGGGGGGGTTACTCCTACAATGAGCAGTTCTTC,CASSQRGGYSYNEQFF
TRBJ2-1,.,15,.,TRBV30,TGTGCCTGGAGTTCTTCATATGTCGGGAGCTATGAGCAGTTCTTC,CAWSSSYVGSYEQFF
TRBJ2-7,TRBD1,15,.,TRBV7-2,TGTGCCAGCAGCTTATTCGGGACAGGGATCTACGAGCAGTACTTC,CASSLFGTGIYEQYF
TRBJ1-5,.,14,.,TRBV10-1,TGCGCCAGCAGCGACGGGGGAGGAAATCAGCCCCAGCATTTT,CASSDGGGNQPQHF
TRBJ2-5,.,13,.,TRBV19,TGTGCCAGTAGTTCCCAGGAACGAGAGACCCAGTACTTC,CASSSQERETQYF
TRBJ1-1,TRBD1,14,.,TRBV19,TGTGCCAGTAGTAGGACAGGGGATATGACTGAAGCTTTCTTT,CASSRTGDMTEAFF
TRBJ1-2,.,11,.,TRBV11-2,TGTGCCAGCAGCTTCGGTAGTGGCTACACCTTC,CASSFGSGYTF
TRBJ1-3,.,15,.,TRBV5-4,TGTGCCAGCAGCCTGACTCCCGTGGCAGGAAACACCATATATTTT,CASSLTPVAGNTIYF
TRBJ1-1,.,11,.,TRBV6-2/TRBV6-3,TGTGCCAGCAGCCTCGACACTGAAGCTTTCTTT,CASSLDTEAFF
TRBJ1-2,.,16,.,TRBV5-1,TGCGCCAGCAGCTTGGAGCTTACACGGAGGGGCTATGGCTACACCTTC,CASSLELTRRGYGYTF
TRBJ2-7,TRBD2,15,.,TRBV5-1,TGCGCCAGCAGCACTGAGGGACTAGCGGGCCAGAGCGGGTACTTC,CASSTEGLAGQSGYF
TRBJ2-3,.,13,few,TRBV19,TGTGCCAGTAGTCCAGGGAACACAGATACGCAGTATTTT,CASSPGNTDTQYF
TRBJ2-3,TRBD2,14,.,TRBV3-1/TRBV3-2,TGTGCCAGCAGCCTCAGCGGGAGCTCAGATACGCAGTATTTT,CASSLSGSSDTQYF
TRBJ1-4,.,12,.,TRBV5-1,TGCGCCAGCAGCTTGTTTCAGGAAAAACTGTTTTTT,CASSLFQEKLFF
TRBJ2-5,.,12,.,TRBV30,TGTGCCTGGAGTGGGGGGCTGCAGACCCAGTACTTC,CAWSGGLQTQYF